This T cell receptor beta chain was sequenced during a study of Ad26.COV2.S vaccination and SARS-CoV-2 variants. Whole-study context: Donor allocation was to the COV1001 Ad26.COV2.S trial arm. Intramuscular Ad26.COV2.S doses were given once or twice, 56 days apart.

Details on this clone: What it binds is not known.

Broader study findings: Those who received vaccine or placebo ended up with similar non-spike TCR breadth.

After removal of 5 bases from V and 0 bases from J, the junction contained 9 bases not matched to a gene. The length of the CDR3 is 17 residues. CDR1 PRHDT and CDR2 FYEKMQ come from the germline V gene (reference sequence). Clones were sequenced by immunoSEQ multiplex PCR, and TCRdb holds only the in-frame ones, with some missing. The table includes about 350,000 clones, approximately 86% detected once. The treatment denotes: roughly 20 received Ad26.COV2.S at low or high dose, single or two shots; about 5 received placebo; per-sample allocation not given. Collection of samples fell on day 63 after the first vaccine or placebo injection. The study used a vaccine consisting of an Ad26 vector that expressed Wuhan-strain SARS-CoV-2 spike.

The material sequenced was peripheral blood, taken in a trial of Ad26.COV2.S vaccine versus placebo. The chain combines TRBV13 with TRBJ2-3; 9 positions agree with TRBD2. The clonotype was recovered from a person aged 18-60 years who received the Ad26.COV2.S COVID-19 vaccine or a placebo. The chain's CDR3 is CASSPGLAETSTDTQYF. The CDR3 DNA reads as TGTGCCAGCAGCCCGGGACTAGCTGAGACTAGCACAGATACGCAGTATTTT.